Reported below is one TCR beta chain. This sample was taken from a study of regulatory T cells in long-lasting Graves disease. Indicated time point: newly diagnosed GD, antithyroid drugs for less than 3 months. Extracted RNA from PBMCs served as the source of the TCR library. Germline lookup yields CDR1 DFQATT and CDR2 SNEGSKA (reference sequence). The CDR3 is 15 residues long. Arm-PCR of CDR3 regions and iRepertoire HTBI primers were used to build TCR beta libraries. Via MiXCR, TCRdb re-called the multiplex PCR reads, giving one row per CDR3 protein. The data hold about 540,000 distinct CDR3 sequences, with roughly 12% observed a single time. These sequences were also reported in another study, on T cells in Graves' hyperthyroidism and ophthalmopathy.

This chain joins TRBV20-1 and TRBJ2-5, with 14 bases lining up with TRBD2. The J call is in doubt because the DNA end fits TRBJ2-7 better. Sequenced here: peripheral blood mononuclear cells (PBMCs), sampled at new diagnosis, from a patient treated with antithyroid drugs. The receptor was isolated from a man younger than 40 with Graves disease. CDR3 nucleotide sequence: TGCAGTGCGAGGGGACTAGCGGGAGAGGATGACGAGCAGTACTTC. This encodes CSARGLAGEDDEQYF.